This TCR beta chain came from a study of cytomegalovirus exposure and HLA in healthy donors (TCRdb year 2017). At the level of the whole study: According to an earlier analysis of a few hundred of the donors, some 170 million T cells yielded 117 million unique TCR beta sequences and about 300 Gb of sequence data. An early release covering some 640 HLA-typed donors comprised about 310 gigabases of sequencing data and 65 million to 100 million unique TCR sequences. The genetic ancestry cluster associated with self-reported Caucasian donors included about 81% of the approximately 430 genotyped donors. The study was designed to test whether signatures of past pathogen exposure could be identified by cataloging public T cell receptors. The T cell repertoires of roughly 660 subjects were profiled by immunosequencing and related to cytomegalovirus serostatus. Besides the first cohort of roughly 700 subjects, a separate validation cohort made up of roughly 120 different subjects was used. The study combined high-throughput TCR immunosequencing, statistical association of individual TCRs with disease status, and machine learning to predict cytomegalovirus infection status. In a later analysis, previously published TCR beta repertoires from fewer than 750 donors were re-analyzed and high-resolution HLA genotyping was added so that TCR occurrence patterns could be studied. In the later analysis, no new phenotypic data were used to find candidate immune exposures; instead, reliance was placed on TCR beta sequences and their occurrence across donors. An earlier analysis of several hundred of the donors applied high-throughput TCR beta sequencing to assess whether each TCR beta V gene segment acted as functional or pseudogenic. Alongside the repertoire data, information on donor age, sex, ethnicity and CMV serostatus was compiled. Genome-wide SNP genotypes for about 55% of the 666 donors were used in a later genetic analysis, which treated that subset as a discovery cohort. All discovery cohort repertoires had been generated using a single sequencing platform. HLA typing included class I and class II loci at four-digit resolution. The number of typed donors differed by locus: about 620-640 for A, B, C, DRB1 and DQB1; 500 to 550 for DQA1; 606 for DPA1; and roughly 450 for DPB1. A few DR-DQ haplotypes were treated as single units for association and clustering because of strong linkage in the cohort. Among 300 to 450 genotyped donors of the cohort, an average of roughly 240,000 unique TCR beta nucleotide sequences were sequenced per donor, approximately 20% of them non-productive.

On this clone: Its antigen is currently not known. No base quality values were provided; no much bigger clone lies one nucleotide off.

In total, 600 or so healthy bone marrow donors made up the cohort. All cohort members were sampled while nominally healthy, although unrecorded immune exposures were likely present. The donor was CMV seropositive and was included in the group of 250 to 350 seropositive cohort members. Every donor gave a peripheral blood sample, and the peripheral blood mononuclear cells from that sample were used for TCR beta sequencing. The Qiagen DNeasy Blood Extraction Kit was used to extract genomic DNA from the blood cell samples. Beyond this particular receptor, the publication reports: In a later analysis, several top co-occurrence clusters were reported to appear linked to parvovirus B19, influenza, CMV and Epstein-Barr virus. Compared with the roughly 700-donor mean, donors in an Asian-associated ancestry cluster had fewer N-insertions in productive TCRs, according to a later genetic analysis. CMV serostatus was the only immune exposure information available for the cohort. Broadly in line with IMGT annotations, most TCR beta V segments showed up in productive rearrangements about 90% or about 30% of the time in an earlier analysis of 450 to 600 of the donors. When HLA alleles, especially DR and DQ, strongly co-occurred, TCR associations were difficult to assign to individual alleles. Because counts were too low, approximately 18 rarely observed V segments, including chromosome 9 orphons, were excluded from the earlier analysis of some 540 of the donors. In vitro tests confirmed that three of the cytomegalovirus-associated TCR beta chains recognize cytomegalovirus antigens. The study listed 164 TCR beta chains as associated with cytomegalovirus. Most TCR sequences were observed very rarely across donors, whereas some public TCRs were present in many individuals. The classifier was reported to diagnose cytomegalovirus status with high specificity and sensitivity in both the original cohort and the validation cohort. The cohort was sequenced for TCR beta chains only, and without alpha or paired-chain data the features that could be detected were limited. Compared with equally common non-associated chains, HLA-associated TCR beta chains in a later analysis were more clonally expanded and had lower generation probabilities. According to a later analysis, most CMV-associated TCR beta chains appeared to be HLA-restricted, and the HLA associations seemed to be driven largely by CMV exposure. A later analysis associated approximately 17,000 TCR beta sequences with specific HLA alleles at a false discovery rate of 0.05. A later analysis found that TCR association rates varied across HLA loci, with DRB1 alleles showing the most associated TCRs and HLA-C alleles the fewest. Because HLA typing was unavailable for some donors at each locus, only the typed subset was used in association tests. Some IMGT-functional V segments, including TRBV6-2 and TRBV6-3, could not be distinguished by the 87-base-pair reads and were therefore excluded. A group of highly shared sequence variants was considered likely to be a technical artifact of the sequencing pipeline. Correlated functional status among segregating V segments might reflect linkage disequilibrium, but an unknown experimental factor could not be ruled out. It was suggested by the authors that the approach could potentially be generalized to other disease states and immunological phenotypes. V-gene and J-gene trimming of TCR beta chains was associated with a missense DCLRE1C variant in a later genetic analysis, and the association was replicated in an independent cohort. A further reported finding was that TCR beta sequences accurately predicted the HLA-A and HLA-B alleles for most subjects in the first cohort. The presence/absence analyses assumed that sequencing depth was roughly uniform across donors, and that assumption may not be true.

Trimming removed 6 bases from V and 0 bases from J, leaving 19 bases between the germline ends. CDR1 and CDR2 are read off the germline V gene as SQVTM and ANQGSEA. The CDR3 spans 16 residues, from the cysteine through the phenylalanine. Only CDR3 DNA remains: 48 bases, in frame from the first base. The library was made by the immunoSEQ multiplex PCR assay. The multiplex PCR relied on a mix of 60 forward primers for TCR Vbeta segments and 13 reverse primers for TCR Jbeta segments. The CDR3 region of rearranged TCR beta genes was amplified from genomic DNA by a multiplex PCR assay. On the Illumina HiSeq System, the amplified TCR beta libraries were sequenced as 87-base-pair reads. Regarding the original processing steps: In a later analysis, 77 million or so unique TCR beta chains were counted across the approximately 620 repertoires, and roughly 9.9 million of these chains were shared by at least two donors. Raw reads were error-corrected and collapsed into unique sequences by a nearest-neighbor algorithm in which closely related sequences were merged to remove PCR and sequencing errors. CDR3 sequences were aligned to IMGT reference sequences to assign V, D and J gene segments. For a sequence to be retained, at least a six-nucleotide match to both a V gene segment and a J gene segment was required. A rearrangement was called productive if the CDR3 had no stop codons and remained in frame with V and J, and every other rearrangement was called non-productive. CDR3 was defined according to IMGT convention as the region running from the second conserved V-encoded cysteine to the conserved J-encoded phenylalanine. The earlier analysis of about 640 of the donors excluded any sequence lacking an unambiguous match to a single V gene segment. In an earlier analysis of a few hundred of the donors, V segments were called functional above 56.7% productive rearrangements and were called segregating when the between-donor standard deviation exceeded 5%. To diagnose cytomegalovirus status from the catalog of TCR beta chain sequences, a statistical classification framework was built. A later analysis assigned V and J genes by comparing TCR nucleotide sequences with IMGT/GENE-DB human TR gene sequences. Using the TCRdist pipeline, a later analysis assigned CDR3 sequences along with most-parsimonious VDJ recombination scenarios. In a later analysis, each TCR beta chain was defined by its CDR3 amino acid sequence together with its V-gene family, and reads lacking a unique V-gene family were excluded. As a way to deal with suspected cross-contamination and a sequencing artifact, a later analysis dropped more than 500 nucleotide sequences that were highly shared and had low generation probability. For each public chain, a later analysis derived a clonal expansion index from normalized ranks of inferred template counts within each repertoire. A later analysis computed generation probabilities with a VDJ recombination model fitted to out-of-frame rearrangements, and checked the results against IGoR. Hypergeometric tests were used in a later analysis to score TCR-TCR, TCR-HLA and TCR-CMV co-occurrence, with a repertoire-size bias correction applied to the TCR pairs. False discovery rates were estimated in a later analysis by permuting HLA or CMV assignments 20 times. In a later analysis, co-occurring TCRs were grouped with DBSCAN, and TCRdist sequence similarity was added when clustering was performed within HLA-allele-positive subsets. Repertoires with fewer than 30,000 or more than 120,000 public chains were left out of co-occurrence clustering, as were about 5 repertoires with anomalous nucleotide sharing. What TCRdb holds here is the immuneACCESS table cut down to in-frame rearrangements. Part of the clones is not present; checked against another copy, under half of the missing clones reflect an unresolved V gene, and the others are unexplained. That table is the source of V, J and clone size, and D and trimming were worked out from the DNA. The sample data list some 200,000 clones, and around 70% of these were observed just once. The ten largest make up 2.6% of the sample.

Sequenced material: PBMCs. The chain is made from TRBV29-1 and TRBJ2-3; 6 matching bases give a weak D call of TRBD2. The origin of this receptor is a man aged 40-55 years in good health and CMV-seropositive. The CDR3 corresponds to CSVERTGTPSTDTQYF. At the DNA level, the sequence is TGCAGCGTAGAAAGGACCGGGACTCCCAGCACAGATACGCAGTATTTT.